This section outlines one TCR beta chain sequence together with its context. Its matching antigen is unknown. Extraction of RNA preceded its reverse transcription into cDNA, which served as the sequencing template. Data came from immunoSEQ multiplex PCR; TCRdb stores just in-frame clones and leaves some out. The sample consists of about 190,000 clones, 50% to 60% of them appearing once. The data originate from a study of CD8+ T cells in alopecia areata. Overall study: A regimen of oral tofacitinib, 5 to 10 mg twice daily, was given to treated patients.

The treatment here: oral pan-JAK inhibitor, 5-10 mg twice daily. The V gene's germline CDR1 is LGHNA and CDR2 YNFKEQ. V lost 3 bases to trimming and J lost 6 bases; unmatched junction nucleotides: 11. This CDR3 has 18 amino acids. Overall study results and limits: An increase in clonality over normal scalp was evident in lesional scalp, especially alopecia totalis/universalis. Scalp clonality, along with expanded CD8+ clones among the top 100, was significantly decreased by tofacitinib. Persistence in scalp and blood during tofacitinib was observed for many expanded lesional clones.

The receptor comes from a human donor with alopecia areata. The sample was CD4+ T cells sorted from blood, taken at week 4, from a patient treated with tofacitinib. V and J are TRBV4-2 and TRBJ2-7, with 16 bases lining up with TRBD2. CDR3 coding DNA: TGTGCCAGCAGCCAGACCACCGGGACTAGCGGGAGGGCCAGCGAGCAGTACTTC. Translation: CASSQTTGTSGRASEQYF.